These 3 T cell receptor beta chains were sequenced from one sample in a study of long-term antiretroviral therapy in people with HIV. The libraries were made with immunoSEQ v3.0 at survey level. Profiled with immunoSEQ multiplex PCR; TCRdb holds only in-frame clones, not every one. This sample has tens of thousands of clones, with 86% found just once. This specimen was unsorted PBMCs, taken about 2.6 years after starting antiretroviral therapy. The receptors come from a middle-aged man with HIV.

The CDR3 nucleotides read TGTGCCATCAGGGAAACAGATACGCAGTATTTT. This codes for CAIRETDTQYF. This chain connects TRBV10-3 to TRBJ2-3; no firm D call. Germline CDR1 and CDR2: ENHRY and SYGVKD. The CDR3 contains 11 residues. Deletions cut 6 bases from V and 3 bases from J, with 4 bases between.

This clone was seen just once. The CDR3 DNA reads as TGTGCCAGCAGCCCGCTACGCCCGGACACTTATCAGCCCCAGCATTTT. Its protein product is CASSPLRPDTYQPQHF. The V and J genes are TRBV6-9 and TRBJ1-5; D possibly corresponds to TRBD1 (5 bases). Germline lookup yields CDR1 MNHGY and CDR2 SVAAGI. Trimming cost V 6 bases and J 5 bases, with 20 bases left between them. This CDR3 is built from 16 residues.

The chain is built from TRBV6-1 and TRBJ2-1, with D perhaps matching TRBD1 or TRBD2 (5 bases each). Deletions cut 3 bases from V and 2 bases from J, with 11 bases between. This CDR3 is 15 amino acids long. Germline V lookup: CDR1 MNHNS, CDR2 SASEGT. The CDR3 region has the DNA TGTGCCAGCAGTGAGTGGGACGGTACCTACAATGAGCAGTTCTTC. Encoded protein: CASSEWDGTYNEQFF.